This T cell receptor beta chain was documented in a study of T cell changes during pregnancy in multiple sclerosis. Germline lookup yields CDR1 LGHNA and CDR2 YSLEER. CDR3 length: 15 amino acids. V lost 1 base to trimming and J lost 1 base, with 5 bases between them. Produced via immunoSEQ multiplex PCR; TCRdb's table is partial and in-frame only. The sample yields about 59,000 clones, roughly 92% seen once. Sequenced material: CD8+ T cells from peripheral blood mononuclear cells, taken in the third trimester of pregnancy. This chain links TRBV4-3 with TRBJ2-6, with no clear D. The sequence was collected from a female donor with multiple sclerosis, enrolled in a pregnancy study. As DNA, the CDR3 is TGCGCCAGCAGCCAAGCCAGTTCTGGGGCCAACGTCCTGACTTTC. It yields the protein CASSQASSGANVLTF.